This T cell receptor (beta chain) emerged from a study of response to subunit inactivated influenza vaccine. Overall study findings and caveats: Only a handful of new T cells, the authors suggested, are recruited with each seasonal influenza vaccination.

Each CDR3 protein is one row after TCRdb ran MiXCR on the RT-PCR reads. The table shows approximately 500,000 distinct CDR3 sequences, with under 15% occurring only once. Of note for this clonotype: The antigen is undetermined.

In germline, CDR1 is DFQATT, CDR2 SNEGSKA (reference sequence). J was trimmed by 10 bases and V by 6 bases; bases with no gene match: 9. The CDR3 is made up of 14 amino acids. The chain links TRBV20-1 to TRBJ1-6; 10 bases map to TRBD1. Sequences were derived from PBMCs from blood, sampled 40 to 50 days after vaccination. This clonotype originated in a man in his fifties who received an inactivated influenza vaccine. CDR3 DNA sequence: TGCAGTGCCAGCCGGGACAGGGGACGCTCACCCCTCCACTTT. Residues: CSASRDRGRSPLHF.